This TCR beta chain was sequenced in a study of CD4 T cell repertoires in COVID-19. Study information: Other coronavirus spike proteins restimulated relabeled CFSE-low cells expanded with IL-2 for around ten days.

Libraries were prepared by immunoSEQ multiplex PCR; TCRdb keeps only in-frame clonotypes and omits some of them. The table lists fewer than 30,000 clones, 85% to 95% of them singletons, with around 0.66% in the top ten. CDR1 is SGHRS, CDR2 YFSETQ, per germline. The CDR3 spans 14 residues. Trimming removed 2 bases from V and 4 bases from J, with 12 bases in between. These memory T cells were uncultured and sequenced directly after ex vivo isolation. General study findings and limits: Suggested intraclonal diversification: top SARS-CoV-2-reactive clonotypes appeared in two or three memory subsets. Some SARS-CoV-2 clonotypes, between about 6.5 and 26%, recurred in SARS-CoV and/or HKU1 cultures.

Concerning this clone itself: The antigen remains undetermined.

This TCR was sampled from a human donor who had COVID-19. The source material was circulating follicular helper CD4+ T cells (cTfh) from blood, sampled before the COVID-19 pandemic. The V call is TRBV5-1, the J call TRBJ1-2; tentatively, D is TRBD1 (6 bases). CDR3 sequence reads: CASSLSGVRYGYTF. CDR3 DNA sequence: TGCGCCAGCAGCTTATCAGGGGTGCGCTATGGCTACACCTTC. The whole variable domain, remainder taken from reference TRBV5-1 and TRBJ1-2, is KAGVTQTPRYLIKTRGQQVTLSCSPISGHRSVSWYQQTPGQGLQFLFEYFSETQRNKGNFPGRFSGRQFSNSRSEMNVSTLELGDSALYLCASSLSGVRYGYTFGSGTRLTVV.